This TCR beta chain was identified during a study of neurological immune-mediated disorders. Study-wide results and limits: Whereas HTLV-1-associated myelopathy showed the most TCR clonal expansion, multiple sclerosis showed the least, with levels below those of healthy controls.

Unsorted libraries were generated from 2 million PBMCs. These cells had been stored in RNAlater at -80 C. TCRdb redid the calling of the 5' RACE reads with MiXCR, one entry per CDR3 protein. Here the sample spans tens of thousands of distinct CDR3 sequences, just over 2.5% being singletons. This clonotype was counted ten times or more. Its antigen is undetermined. The CDR3 consists of 14 residues. V shed 5 bases and J 8 bases; nucleotides not matched to a gene: 5. The germline V gene encodes CDR1 MDHEN and CDR2 SYDVKM. The chain is built from TRBV28 and TRBJ1-6, with 8 nucleotides matching TRBD1. The specimen sequenced was PBMCs. This TCR was sampled from a woman aged 25-40 years with multiple sclerosis. The CDR3 region has the DNA TGTGCCAGCAGTCCGGGACAGGAGTATTCACCCCTCCACTTT. Encoded protein: CASSPGQEYSPLHF. The variable domain in full, with the rest retrieved from reference TRBV28 and TRBJ1-6, is DVKVTQSSRYLVKRTGEKVFLECVQDMDHENMFWYRQDPGLGLRLIYFSYDVKMKEKGDIPEGYSVSREKKERFSLILESASTNQTSMYLCASSPGQEYSPLHFGNGTRLTVT.